This TCR beta chain was sequenced in a study of control samples from healthy donors and cancer patients. Germline V lookup: CDR1 MGHDK, CDR2 SYGVNS. The CDR3 covers 15 residues. Trimming cost V 1 base and J 0 bases, with 4 bases left between them. Assay used: immunoSEQ multiplex PCR; TCRdb lists only in-frame clones, some missing. The sample includes 150,000 to 200,000 clones. Sequencing was carried out using blood. The chain has TRBV25-1 and TRBJ2-6, with no clear D. The origin of this receptor is a woman in her twenties or thirties in good health. Written as DNA, the CDR3 is TGTGCCAGCAGTGAATCAAGCTCTGGGGCCAACGTCCTGACTTTC. This gives the protein CASSESSSGANVLTF. Full variable domain (missing parts from reference TRBV25-1 and TRBJ2-6): EADIYQTPRYLVIGTGKKITLECSQTMGHDKMYWYQQDPGMELHLIHYSYGVNSTEKGDLSSESTVSRIRTEHFPLTLESARPSHTSQYLCASSESSSGANVLTFGAGSRLTVL.